This TCR beta chain was found in a study of identical twins. Study-level points and caveats: Among beta out-of-frame sequences, excess sharing between twins appeared weaker. The models systematically underestimated how much out-of-frame TCR alpha was shared in monozygotic twins.

This clonotype has only a few counts. Its antigen is unidentified. Carrying unique molecular identifiers, the cDNA also gained a universal primer site through template switching. TCRdb reanalysed the 5' RACE reads using MiXCR and keeps one entry per CDR3 protein. This table has about 200,000 distinct CDR3 sequences, 8% to 11% appearing once. This CDR3 spans 15 amino acids. Per the germline V gene, CDR1 is SGHRS and CDR2 is YFSETQ. Trimming cost V 0 bases and J 7 bases, with 11 bases left between them. The material sequenced was memory T cells sorted from blood. The J gene is TRBJ1-6, the V gene TRBV5-1; possible D gene TRBD1, 5 bases. The sequence derives from a man aged 45-60 years in good health. Here the CDR3 reads CASSLVGVANSPLHF. The CDR3 DNA sequence: TGCGCCAGCAGCTTGGTGGGGGTAGCCAATTCACCCCTCCACTTT.